This entry is about one T cell receptor (beta chain). Antigen specificity is unknown. This record belongs to a study of blood T cell dynamics during melanoma immunotherapy. About the research overall: First-line therapy was either pembrolizumab or nivolumab with ipilimumab for metastatic melanoma. Points from the study as a whole: It remained unknown if the driving T cell clones were melanoma-specific.

Profiled with immunoSEQ multiplex PCR; TCRdb holds only in-frame clones, not every one. The table lists about 18,000 clones, about nine tenths of them singletons. The CDR3 runs 15 residues. V dropped 0 bases and J dropped 5 bases, with 11 bases sitting between them. Germline CDR1 and CDR2: MNHEY and SVGAGI. Time point: pre-treatment baseline. Samples come from before therapy and from week 3 after the first blockade cycle. Patients had no prior systemic cancer treatment, immunosuppressants or other active cancers. The TCR comes from a human donor with melanoma. The rearrangement joins TRBV6-5 to TRBJ1-5, with D unclear. Here the sequenced sample was blood, taken from a patient treated with checkpoint blockade. The CDR3 DNA sequence: TGTGCCAGCAGTTACTCAGGGCCGGGTGATCAGCCCCAGCATTTT. It codes for CASSYSGPGDQPQHF.